This TCR beta chain was sequenced during a study of blood T cell repertoires in COVID-19. Looking at the study overall: Both acute and convalescent COVID-19 samples were obtained from the United States, Italy and Spain. Sample material is recorded as cDNA or gDNA derived from T cells, B-cell-depleted T cells, or PBMCs.

Germline V gene sequence: CDR1 PRHDT, CDR2 FYEKMQ (reference sequence). Trimming removed 3 bases from V and 0 bases from J, with 12 bases in between. CDR3 length: 15 amino acids. Original processing notes: Counts of nucleated cells, estimated from reference gene primer amplification, were obtained. Repertoires were generated with immunoSEQ multiplex PCR, while TCRdb's copy carries only in-frame clones and drops some. V and J calls and clone size are as listed in that table; D and trimming were resolved from the DNA. The data hold more than 25,000 clones, with around 89% observed a single time. This sequence joins TRBV13 and TRBJ2-7, with D tentatively TRBD1 (5 bases). The source is a woman aged 35 to 49 with active or convalescent COVID-19. The source material was peripheral blood. The CDR3 region is CASSFARESSYEQYF. CDR3 coding DNA: TGTGCCAGCAGCTTCGCCAGGGAAAGCTCCTACGAGCAGTACTTC.